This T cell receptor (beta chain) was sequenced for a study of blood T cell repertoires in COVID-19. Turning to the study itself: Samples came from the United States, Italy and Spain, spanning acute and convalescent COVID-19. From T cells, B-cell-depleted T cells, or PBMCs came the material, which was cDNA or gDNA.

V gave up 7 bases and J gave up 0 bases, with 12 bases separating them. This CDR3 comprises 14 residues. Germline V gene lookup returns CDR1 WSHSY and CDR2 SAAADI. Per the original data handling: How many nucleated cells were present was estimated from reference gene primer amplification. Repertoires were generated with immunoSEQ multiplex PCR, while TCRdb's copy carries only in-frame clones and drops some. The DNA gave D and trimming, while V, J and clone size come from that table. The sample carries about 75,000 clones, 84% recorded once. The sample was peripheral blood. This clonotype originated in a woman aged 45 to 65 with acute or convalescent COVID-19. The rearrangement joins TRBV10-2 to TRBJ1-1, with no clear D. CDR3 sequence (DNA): TGCGCCAGCACCAGCGGCGACCTGAACACTGAAGCTTTCTTT. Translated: CASTSGDLNTEAFF.